The text below deals with one T cell receptor beta chain. What it binds is unknown. Repertoires were generated with immunoSEQ multiplex PCR, while TCRdb's copy carries only in-frame clones and drops some. The sample lists 75,000 to 95,000 clones, roughly 90% occurring once. This record belongs to a study of T cell responses to AZD1222 COVID-19 vaccine. Points from the study as a whole: Possibly, clonal diversity was underestimated; donors were largely white British and included more females. All repertoire sampling was performed exclusively after the peak T cell response. Spike-specific TCR breadth and depth went up after people got two AZD1222 doses. Unmutated variant regions are reportedly targeted by nearly half of spike-specific TCRs.

This sequence was found in an adult in good health. The sample here was peripheral blood, taken on day 0 of AZD1222 vaccination.

This CDR3 is CASSILNPRMRLFF. The CDR3 coding sequence is TGTGCCAGCAGCATCCTAAATCCCCGGATGCGTCTGTTTTTT. The V and J genes are TRBV7-9 and TRBJ1-4; D unclear. Trimming left V 5 bases short and J 14 bases short, with 21 bases between. The CDR3 covers 14 residues. The germline V gene encodes CDR1 SEHNR and CDR2 FQNEAQ (reference sequence).